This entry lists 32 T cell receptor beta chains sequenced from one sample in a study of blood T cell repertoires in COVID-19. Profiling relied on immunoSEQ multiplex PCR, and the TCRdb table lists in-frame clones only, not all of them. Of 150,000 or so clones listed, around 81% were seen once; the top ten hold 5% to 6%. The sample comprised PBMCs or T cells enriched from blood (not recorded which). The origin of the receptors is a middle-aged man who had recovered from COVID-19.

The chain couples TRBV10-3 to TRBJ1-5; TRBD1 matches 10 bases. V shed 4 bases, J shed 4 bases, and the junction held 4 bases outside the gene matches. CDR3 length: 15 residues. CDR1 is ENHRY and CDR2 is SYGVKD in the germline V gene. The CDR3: CAISGGTGVNQPQHF. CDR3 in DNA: TGTGCCATCAGTGGGGGGACAGGGGTAAATCAGCCCCAGCATTTT.

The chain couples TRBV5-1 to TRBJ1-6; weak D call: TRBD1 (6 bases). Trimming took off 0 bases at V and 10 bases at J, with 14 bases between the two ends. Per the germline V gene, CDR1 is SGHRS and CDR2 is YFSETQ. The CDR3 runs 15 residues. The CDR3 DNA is TGCGCCAGCAGCTTGGCTGTGGGGGCTGAATCACCCCTCCACTTT. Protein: CASSLAVGAESPLHF.

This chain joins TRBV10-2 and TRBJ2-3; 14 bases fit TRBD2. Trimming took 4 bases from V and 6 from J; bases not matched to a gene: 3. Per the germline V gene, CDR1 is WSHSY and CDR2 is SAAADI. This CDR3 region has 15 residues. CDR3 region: CASSGTSGGSDTQYF. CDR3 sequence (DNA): TGCGCCAGCAGTGGGACTAGCGGGGGGTCCGATACGCAGTATTTT.

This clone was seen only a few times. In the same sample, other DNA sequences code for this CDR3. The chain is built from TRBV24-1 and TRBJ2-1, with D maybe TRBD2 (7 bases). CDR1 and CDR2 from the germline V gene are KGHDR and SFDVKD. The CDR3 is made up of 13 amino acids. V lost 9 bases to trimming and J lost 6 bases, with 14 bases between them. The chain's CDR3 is CATEGGVSNEQFF. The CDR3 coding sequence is TGTGCCACCGAAGGGGGGGTCTCCAATGAGCAGTTCTTC.

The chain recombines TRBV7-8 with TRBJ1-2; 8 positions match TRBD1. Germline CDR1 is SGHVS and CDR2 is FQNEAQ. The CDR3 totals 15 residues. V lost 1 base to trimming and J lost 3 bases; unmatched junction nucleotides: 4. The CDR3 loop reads CASSLGGQGHYGYTF. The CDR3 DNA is TGTGCCAGCAGCTTAGGAGGACAGGGACACTATGGCTACACCTTC.

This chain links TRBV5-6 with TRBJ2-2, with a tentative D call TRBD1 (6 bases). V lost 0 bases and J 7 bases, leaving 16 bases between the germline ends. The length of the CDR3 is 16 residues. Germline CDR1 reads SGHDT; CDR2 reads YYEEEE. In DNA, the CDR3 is TGTGCCAGCAGCTTGGCACGGCAGGGGTCGGGCGGGGAGCTGTTTTTT. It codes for CASSLARQGSGGELFF.

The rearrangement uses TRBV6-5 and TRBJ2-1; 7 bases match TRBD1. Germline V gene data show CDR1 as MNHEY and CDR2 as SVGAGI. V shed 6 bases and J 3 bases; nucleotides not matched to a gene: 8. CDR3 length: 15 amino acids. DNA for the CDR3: TGTGCCAGCAGATCCGGGACAGCTTACTACAATGAGCAGTTCTTC. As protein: CASRSGTAYYNEQFF.

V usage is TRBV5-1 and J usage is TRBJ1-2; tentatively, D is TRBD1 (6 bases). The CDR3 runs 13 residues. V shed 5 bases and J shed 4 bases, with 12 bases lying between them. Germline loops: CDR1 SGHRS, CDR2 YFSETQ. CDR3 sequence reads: CASRRGAGYGYTF. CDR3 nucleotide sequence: TGCGCCAGCAGACGGGGGGCCGGCTATGGCTACACCTTC.

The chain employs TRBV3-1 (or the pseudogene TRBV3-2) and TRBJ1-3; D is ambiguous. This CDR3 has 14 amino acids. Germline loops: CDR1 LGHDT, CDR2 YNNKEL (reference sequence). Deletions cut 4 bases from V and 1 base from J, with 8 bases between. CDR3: CASSPRVSGNTIYF. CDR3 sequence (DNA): TGTGCCAGCAGCCCCCGGGTATCTGGAAACACCATATATTTT.

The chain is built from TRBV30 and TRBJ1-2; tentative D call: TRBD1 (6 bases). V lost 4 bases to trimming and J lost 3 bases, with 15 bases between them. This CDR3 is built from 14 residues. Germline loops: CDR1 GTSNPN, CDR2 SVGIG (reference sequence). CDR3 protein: CAWKRSGTYYGYTF. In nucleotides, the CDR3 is TGTGCCTGGAAGAGGTCCGGGACATACTATGGCTACACCTTC.

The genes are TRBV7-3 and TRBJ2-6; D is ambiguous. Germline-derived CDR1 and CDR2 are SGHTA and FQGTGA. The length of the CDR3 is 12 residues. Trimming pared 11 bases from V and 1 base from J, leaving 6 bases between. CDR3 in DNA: TGTGCCTGCGGTTCTGGGGCCAACGTCCTGACTTTC. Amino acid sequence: CACGSGANVLTF. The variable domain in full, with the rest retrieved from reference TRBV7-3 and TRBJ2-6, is GAGVSQTPSNKVTEKGKYVELRCDPISGHTALYWYRQSLGQGPEFLIYFQGTGAADDSGLPNDRFFAVRPEGSVSTLKIQRTERGDSAVYLCACGSGANVLTFGAGSRLTVL.

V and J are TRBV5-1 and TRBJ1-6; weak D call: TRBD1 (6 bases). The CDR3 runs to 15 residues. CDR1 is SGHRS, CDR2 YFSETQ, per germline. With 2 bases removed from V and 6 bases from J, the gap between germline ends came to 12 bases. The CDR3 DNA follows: TGCGCCAGCAGCTTTTCAGGGGCGGGTAATTCACCCCTCCACTTT. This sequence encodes CASSFSGAGNSPLHF.

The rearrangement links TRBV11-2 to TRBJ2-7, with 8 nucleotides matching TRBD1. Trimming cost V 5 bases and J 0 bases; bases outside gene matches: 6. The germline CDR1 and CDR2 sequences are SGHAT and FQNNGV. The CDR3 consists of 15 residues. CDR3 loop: CASSPRQGISYEQYV. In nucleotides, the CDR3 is TGTGCCAGCAGCCCTAGACAGGGGATCTCCTACGAGCAGTACGTC.

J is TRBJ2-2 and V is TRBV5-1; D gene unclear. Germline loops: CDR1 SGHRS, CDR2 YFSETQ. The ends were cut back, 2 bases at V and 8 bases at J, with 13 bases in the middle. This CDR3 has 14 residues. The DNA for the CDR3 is TGCGCCAGCAGCTTTTCCAGTCCCGGGGGGGAGCTGTTTTTT. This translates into CASSFSSPGGELFF.

CDR3 DNA sequence: TGTGCCAGCAGCTCTCGGACAGGGTCCTTCGCCGGGGAGCTGTTTTTT. It encodes CASSSRTGSFAGELFF. This chain uses TRBV7-8 with TRBJ2-2, with 8 bases identical to TRBD1. The CDR3 extends over 16 amino acids. Germline CDR1 and CDR2: SGHVS and FQNEAQ. V was pared by 4 bases and J by 6 bases, with 10 bases of the junction left unmatched.

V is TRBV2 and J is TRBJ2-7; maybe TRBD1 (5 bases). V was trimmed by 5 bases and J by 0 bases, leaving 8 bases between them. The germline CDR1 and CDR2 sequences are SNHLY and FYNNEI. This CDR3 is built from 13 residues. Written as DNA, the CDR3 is TGTGCCAGCAGTCAGGGCAGCTCCTACGAGCAGTACGTC. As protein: CASSQGSSYEQYV.

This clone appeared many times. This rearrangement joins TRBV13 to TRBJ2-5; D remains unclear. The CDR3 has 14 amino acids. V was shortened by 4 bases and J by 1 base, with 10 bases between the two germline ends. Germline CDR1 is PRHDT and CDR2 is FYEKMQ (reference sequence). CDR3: CASSSWAVQETQYF. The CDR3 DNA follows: TGTGCCAGCAGCTCCTGGGCAGTCCAAGAGACCCAGTACTTC.

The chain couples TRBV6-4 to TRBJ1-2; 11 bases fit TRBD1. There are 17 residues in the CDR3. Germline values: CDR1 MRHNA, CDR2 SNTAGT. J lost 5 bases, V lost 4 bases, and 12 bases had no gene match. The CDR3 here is CASSVTGTGGYWYGYTF. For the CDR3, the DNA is TGTGCCAGCAGTGTCACCGGGACAGGGGGTTACTGGTATGGCTACACCTTC.

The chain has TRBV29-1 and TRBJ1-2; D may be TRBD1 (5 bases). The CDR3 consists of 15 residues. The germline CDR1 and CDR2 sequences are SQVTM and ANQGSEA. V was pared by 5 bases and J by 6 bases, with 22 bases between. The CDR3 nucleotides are TGCAGCGTTTCCGGGTTGGCAGGGAAGGTCGATGGCTACACCTTC. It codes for CSVSGLAGKVDGYTF.

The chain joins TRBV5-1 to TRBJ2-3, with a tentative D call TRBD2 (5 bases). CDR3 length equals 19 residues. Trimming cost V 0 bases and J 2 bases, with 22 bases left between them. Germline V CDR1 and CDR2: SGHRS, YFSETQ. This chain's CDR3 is CASSLAEFDYSTYTDTQYF. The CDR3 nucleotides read TGCGCCAGCAGCTTGGCCGAATTCGACTACAGTACTTACACAGATACGCAGTATTTT.

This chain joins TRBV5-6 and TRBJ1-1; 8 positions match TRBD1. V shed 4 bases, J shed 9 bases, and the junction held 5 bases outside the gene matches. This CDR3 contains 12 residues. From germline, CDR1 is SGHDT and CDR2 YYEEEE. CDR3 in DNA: TGTGCCAGCAGCAGCGGACAGGGTCAAGCTTTCTTT. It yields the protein CASSSGQGQAFF.

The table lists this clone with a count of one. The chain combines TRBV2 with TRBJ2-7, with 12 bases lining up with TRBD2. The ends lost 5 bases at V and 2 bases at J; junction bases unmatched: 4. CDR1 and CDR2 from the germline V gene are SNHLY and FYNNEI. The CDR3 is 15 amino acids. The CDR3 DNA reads TGTGCCAGCAGTACTAGCGGGGGGCCTACCTACGAGCAGTACTTC. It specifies CASSTSGGPTYEQYF.

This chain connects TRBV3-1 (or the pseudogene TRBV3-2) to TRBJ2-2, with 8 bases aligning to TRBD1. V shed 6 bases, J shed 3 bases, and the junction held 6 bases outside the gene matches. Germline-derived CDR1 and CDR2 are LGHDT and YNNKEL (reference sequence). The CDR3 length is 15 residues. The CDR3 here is CASRRTGRDTGELFF. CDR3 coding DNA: TGTGCCAGCAGAAGGACAGGGCGTGACACCGGGGAGCTGTTTTTT.

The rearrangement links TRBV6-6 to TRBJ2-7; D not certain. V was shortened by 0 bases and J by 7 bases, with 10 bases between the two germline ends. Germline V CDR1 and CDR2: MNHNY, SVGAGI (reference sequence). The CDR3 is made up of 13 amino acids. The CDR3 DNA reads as TGTGCCAGCAGTTACTCGACTGATTCGGAGCAGTACGTC. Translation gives CASSYSTDSEQYV.

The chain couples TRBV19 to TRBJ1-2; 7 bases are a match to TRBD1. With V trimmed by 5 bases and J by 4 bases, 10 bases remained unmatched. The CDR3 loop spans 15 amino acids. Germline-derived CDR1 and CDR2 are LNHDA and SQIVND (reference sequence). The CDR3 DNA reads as TGTGCCAGTAGTGGGCTATCACAGGGGTTCTATGGCTACACCTTC. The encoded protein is CASSGLSQGFYGYTF.

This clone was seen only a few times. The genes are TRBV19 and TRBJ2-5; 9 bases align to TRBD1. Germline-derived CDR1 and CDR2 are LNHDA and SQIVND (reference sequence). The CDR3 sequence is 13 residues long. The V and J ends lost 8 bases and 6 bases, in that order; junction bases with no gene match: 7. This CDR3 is CASRGTGTQTQYF. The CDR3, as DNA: TGTGCCAGTCGGGGGACAGGGACTCAGACCCAGTACTTC.

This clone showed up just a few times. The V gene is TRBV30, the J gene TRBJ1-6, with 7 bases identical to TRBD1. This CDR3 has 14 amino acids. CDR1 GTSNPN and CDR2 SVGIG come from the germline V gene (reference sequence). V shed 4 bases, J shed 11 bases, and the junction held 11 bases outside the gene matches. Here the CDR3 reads CAWKGGGAGTPLHF. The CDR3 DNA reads TGTGCCTGGAAAGGAGGGGGCGCAGGGACACCCCTCCACTTT.

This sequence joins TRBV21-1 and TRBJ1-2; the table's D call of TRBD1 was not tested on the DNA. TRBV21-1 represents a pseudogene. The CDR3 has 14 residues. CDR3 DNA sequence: TGTGCCAGCAGCAAAATGGTTCCTAGGGGTGGCTACACCTTC. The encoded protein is CASSKMVPRGGYTF.

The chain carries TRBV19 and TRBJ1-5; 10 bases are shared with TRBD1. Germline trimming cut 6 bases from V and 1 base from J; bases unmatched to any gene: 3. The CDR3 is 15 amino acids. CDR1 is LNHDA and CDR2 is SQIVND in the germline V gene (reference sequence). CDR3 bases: TGTGCCAGTAGGAGGGACAGGGGAAGCAATCAGCCCCAGCATTTT. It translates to CASRRDRGSNQPQHF.

This chain's CDR3 is CASSLVRAGGQPQHF. As DNA, the CDR3 is TGTGCCAGCAGCTTAGTTAGGGCAGGGGGTCAGCCCCAGCATTTT. The V and J genes are TRBV7-2 and TRBJ1-5, with TRBD1 matching 7 bases. Germline V gene lookup returns CDR1 SGHTA and CDR2 FQGNSA. Trimming took 1 base from V and 6 from J; bases not matched to a gene: 6. This CDR3 contains 15 residues.

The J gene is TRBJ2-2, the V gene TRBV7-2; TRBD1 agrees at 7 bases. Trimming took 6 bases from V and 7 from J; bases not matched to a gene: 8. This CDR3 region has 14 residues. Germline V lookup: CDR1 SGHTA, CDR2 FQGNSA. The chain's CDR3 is CASRMTGWGGELFF. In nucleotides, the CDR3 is TGTGCCAGCAGAATGACAGGGTGGGGCGGGGAGCTGTTTTTT.

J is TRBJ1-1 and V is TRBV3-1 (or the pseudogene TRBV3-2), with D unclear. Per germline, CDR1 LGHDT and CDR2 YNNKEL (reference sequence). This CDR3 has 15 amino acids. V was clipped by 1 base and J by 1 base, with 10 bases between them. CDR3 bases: TGTGCCAGCAGCCAAGCTATAAGACAGAACACTGAAGCTTTCTTT. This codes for CASSQAIRQNTEAFF.